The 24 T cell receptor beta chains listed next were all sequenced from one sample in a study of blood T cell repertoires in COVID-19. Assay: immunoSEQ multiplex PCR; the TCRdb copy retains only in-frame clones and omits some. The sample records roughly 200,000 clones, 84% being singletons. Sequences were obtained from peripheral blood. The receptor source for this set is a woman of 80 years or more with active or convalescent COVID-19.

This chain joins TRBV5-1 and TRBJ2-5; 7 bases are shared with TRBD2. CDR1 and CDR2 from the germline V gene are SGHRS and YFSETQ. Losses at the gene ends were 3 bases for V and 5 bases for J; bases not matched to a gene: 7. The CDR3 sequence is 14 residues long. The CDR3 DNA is TGCGCCAGCAGCTCAGCTACTAGCGTGGAGACCCAGTACTTC. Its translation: CASSSATSVETQYF.

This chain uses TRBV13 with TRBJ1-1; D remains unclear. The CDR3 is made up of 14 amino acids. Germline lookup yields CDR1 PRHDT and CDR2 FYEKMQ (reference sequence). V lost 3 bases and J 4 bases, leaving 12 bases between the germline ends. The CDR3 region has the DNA TGTGCCAGCAGCTTTATAGGGAGTTCCACTGAAGCTTTCTTT. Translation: CASSFIGSSTEAFF.

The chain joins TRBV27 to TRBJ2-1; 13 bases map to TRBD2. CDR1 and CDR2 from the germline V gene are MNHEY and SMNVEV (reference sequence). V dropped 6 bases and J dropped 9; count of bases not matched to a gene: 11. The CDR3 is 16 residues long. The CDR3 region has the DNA TGTGCCAGCAGCGCCCCCACTAGCGGGGGGGCCGGTGAGCAGTTCTTC. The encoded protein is CASSAPTSGGAGEQFF.

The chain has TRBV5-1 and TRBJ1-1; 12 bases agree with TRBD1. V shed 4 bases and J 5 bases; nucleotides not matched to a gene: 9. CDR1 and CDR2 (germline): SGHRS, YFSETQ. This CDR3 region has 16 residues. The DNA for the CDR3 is TGCGCCAGCAGCATGATGGGACAGGGGGCTGGGACTGAAGCTTTCTTT. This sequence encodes CASSMMGQGAGTEAFF.

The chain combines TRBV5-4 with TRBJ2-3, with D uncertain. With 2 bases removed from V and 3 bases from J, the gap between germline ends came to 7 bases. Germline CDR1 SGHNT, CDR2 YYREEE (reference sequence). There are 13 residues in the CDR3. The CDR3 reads CASSFIGTDTQYF. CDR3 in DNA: TGTGCCAGCAGCTTTATCGGGACAGATACGCAGTATTTT.

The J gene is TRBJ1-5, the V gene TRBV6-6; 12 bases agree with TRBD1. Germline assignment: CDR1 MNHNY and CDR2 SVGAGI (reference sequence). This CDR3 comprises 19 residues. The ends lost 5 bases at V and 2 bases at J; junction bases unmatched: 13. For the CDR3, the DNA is TGTGCCAGCAGTCAAATCCCGGGACAGGGGGCGGAGGGCAATCAGCCCCAGCATTTT. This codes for CASSQIPGQGAEGNQPQHF.

The CDR3 nucleotides are TGTGCCAGCAGCTCCAGGGGAAAGGGGCCATTGGAGACCCAGTACTTC. It is translated as CASSSRGKGPLETQYF. The rearrangement joins TRBV5-4 to TRBJ2-5; TRBD1 is a possible D gene (6 bases). This CDR3 comprises 16 residues. V was clipped by 3 bases and J by 5 bases, with 20 bases between them. Germline loops: CDR1 SGHNT, CDR2 YYREEE (reference sequence). The variable domain in full, with the rest retrieved from reference TRBV5-4 and TRBJ2-5, is ETGVTQSPTHLIKTRGQQVTLRCSSQSGHNTVSWYQQALGQGPQFIFQYYREEENGRGNFPPRFSGLQFPNYSSELNVNALELDDSALYLCASSSRGKGPLETQYFGPGTRLLVL.

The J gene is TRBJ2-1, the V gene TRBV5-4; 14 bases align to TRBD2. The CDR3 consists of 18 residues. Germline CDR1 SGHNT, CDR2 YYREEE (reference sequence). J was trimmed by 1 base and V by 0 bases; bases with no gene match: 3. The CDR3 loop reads CASSLGLAGGRSYNEQFF. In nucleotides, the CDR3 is TGTGCCAGCAGCTTGGGACTAGCGGGAGGGCGGTCCTACAATGAGCAGTTCTTC.

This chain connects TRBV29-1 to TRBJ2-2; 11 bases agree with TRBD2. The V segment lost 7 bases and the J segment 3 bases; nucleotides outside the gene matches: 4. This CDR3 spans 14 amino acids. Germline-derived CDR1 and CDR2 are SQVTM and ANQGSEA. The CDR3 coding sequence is TGCAGCGCGAAGACTAGCGGGGACACCGGGGAGCTGTTTTTT. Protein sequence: CSAKTSGDTGELFF.

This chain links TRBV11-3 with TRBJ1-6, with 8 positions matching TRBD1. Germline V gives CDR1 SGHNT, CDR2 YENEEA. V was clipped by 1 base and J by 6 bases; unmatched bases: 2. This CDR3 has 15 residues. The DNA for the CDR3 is TGTGCCAGCAGCTTAGCTGGACAGGGTAATTCACCCCTCCACTTT. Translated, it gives CASSLAGQGNSPLHF.

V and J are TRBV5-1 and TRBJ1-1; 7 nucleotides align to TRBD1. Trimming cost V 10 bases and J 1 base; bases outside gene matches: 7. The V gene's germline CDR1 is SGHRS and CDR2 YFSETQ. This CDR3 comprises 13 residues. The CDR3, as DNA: TGCGCCGGTCGCAGGGGGGAGAACACTGAAGCTTTCTTT. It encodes CAGRRGENTEAFF.

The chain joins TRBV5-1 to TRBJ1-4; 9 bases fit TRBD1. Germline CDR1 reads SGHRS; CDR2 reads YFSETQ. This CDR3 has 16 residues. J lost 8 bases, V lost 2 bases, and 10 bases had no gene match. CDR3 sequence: CASSLSPGQGREKLFF. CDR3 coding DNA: TGCGCCAGCAGCTTAAGTCCGGGACAGGGAAGGGAAAAACTGTTTTTT.

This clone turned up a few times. CDR3 coding DNA: TGTGCCACCAGCAGAGCGGGGATTCTCCAGCATTTT. Its protein is CATSRAGILQHF. J is TRBJ1-5 and V is TRBV15; the D is unclear. Germline CDR1 reads LNHNV; CDR2 reads YYDKDF (reference sequence). V was trimmed by 1 base and J by 12 bases, leaving 10 bases between them. The CDR3 length is 12 residues.

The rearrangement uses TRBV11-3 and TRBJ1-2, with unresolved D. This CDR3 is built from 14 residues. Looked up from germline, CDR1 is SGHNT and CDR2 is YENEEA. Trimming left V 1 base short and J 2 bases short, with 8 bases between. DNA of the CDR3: TGTGCCAGCAGCTTAGGTGGAGTAAACTATGGCTACACCTTC. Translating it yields CASSLGGVNYGYTF.

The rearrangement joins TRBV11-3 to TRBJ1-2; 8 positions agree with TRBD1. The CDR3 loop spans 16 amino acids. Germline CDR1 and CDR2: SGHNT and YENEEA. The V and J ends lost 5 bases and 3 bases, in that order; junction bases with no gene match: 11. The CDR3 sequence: CASSPSPGQGDYGYTF. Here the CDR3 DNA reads TGTGCCAGCAGCCCGAGCCCTGGACAGGGTGACTATGGCTACACCTTC.

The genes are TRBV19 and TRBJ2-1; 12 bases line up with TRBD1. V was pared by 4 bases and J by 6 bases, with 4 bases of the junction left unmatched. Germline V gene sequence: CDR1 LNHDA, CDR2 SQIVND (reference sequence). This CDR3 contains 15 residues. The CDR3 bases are TGTGCCAGTAGTACCGGGACAGGGGGCCTCAATGAGCAGTTCTTC. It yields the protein CASSTGTGGLNEQFF.

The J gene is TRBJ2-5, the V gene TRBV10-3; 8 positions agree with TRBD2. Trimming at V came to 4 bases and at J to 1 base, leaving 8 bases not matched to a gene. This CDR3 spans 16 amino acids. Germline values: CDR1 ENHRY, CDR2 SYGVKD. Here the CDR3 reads CAISASGTSGQETQYF. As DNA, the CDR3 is TGTGCCATCAGTGCCTCAGGTACTAGCGGCCAAGAGACCCAGTACTTC.

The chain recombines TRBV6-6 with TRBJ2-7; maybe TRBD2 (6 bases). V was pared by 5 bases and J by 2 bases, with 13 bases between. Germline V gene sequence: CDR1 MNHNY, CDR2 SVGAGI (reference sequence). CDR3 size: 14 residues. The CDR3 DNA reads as TGTGCCAGCAGTGAGTCGGCGGGACCCTACGAGCAGTACTTC. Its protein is CASSESAGPYEQYF.

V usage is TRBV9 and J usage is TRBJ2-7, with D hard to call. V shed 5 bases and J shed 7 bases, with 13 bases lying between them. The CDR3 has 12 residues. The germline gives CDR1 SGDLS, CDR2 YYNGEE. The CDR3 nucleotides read TGTGCCAGCAGTGGCTCAAGAATGGAGCAGTACTTC. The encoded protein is CASSGSRMEQYF.

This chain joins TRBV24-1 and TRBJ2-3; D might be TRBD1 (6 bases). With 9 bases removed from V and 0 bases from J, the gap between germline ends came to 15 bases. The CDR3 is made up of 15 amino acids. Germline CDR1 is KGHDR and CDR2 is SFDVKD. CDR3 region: CATSQGTYSTDTQYF. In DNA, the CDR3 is TGTGCCACCTCCCAGGGGACATATAGCACAGATACGCAGTATTTT.

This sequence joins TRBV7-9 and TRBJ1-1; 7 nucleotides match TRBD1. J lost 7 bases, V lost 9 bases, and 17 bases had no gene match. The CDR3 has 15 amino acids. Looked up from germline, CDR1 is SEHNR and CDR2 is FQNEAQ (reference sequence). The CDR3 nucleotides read TGTGCCAGTCAGGGGGATTACCTTTACAGCTTTGAAGCTTTCTTT. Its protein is CASQGDYLYSFEAFF. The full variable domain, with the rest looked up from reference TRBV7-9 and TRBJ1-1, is DTGVSQNPRHKITKRGQNVTFRCDPISEHNRLYWYRQTLGQGPEFLTYFQNEAQLEKSRLLSDRFSAERPKGSFSTLEIQRTEQGDSAMYLCASQGDYLYSFEAFFGQGTRLTVV.

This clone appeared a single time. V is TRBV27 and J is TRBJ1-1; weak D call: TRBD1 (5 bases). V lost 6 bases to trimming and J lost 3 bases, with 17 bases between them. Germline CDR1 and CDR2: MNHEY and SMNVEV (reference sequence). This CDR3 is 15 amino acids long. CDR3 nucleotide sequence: TGTGCCAGCAGCATCAATGGGGCCTCGGACACTGAAGCTTTCTTT. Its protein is CASSINGASDTEAFF.

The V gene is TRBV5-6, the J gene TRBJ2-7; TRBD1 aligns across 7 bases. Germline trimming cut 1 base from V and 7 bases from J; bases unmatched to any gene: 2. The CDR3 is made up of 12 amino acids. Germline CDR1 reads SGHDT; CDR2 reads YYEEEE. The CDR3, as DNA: TGTGCCAGCAGCTTGTACAGGGGTGAGCAGTACTTC. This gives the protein CASSLYRGEQYF.

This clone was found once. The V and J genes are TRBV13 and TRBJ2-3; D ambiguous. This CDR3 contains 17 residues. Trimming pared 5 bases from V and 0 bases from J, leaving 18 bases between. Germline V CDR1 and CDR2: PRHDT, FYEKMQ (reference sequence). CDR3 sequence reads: CASSLRYRLASTDTQYF. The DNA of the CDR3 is TGTGCCAGCAGCCTCCGATACCGACTCGCTAGCACAGATACGCAGTATTTT.